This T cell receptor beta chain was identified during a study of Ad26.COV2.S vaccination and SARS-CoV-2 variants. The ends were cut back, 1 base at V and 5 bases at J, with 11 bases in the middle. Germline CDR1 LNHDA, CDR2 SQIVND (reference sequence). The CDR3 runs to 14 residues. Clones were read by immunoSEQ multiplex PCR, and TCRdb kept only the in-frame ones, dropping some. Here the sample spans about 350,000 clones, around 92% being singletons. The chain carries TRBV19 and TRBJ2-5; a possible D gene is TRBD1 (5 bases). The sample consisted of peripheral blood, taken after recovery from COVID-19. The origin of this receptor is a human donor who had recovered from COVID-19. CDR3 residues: CASSIVQGRETQYF. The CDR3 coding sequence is TGTGCCAGTAGTATAGTTCAGGGAAGGGAGACCCAGTACTTC.